This TCR beta chain was identified in a study of T cells in Graves' hyperthyroidism and ophthalmopathy. Over 18 months, lack of ophthalmopathy progression marked Graves' hyperthyroidism as stable. Those with hyperthyroidism were 18 to 65 years old, newly diagnosed, and ill for under 2 months. It was uncontrolled infection, other autoimmune disease, pregnancy or lactation that excluded patients. Study results and limitations: Most thyroid clonotypes with frequency above 0.001 were detected in blood.

Amplification of TCR beta CDR3 regions was performed using RNA transcripts as template. The primer set for the first-round RT-PCR of the TCR CDR3 was HTBI. Each CDR3 protein is one row after TCRdb ran MiXCR on the multiplex PCR reads. This repertoire shows around 540,000 distinct CDR3 sequences, 35% to 55% found once; its top ten account for 8.2%. The count of this clonotype is one. Antigen unknown. The receptor was derived from a woman between 18 and 29 years old with Graves' hyperthyroidism. The sequenced material came from peripheral blood or thyroid tissue (not recorded which).

This CDR3 is CASRLRRTGDTEAFF. The CDR3 bases are TGTGCCAGTAGACTAAGGCGAACAGGCGACACTGAAGCTTTCTTT. The chain links TRBV19 to TRBJ1-1, with D possibly matching TRBD1 (5 bases). CDR1 is LNHDA, CDR2 SQIVND, per germline (reference sequence). There are 15 residues in the CDR3. V was clipped by 6 bases and J by 3 bases, with 17 bases between them.